The 25 T cell receptor beta chains below all came from one sample that was sequenced in a study of T cell responses to AZD1222 COVID-19 vaccine. Libraries were prepared by immunoSEQ multiplex PCR; TCRdb keeps only in-frame clonotypes and omits some of them. The sample includes 90,000 to 150,000 clones, over 75% of them seen just once. Material: peripheral blood, obtained on day 0 of AZD1222 vaccination. All receptors come from an adult in good health.

The V gene is TRBV7-9, the J gene TRBJ1-3; the D gene is possibly TRBD1 (6 bases). With 5 bases removed from V and 4 bases from J, the gap between germline ends came to 15 bases. Germline assignment: CDR1 SEHNR and CDR2 FQNEAQ (reference sequence). The CDR3 covers 15 residues. The CDR3: CASSPPGTLGNTIYF. The CDR3 DNA reads TGTGCCAGCAGCCCACCGGGGACACTCGGAAACACCATATATTTT.

This chain connects TRBV5-1 to TRBJ2-7; 8 bases match TRBD1. Unmatched junction bases numbered 8, after V lost 6 bases and J lost 3 bases. This CDR3 region has 14 residues. Germline V gene sequence: CDR1 SGHRS, CDR2 YFSETQ. CDR3 amino acids: CASTMDRELYEQYF. CDR3 nucleotide sequence: TGCGCCAGCACCATGGACAGGGAACTCTACGAGCAGTACTTC.

The chain employs TRBV6-6 and TRBJ2-2, with D perhaps matching TRBD2 (5 bases). In germline, CDR1 is MNHNY, CDR2 SVGAGI (reference sequence). This CDR3 spans 13 amino acids. Between the trimmed V and J ends, which lost 6 bases and 3 bases, there was a span of 8 bases. The CDR3 protein is CASRVRDTGELFF. DNA for the CDR3: TGTGCCAGCAGAGTGAGGGACACCGGGGAGCTGTTTTTT.

The rearrangement links TRBV18 to TRBJ2-7, with 14 bases fitting TRBD2. CDR3 length equals 16 residues. Germline V gene data show CDR1 as KGHSH and CDR2 as LQKENI. V gave up 0 bases and J gave up 6 bases; unmatched junction bases: 4. The CDR3 region is CASSPPTSGRAPEQYF. CDR3 nucleotides: TGTGCCAGCTCACCACCGACTAGCGGGAGGGCCCCCGAGCAGTACTTC.

The gene calls are TRBV15 and TRBJ1-5, with no clear D. In germline, CDR1 is LNHNV, CDR2 YYDKDF (reference sequence). V shed 0 bases and J shed 5 bases, with 2 bases lying between them. The CDR3 extends over 12 amino acids. CDR3 amino acids: CATSRDDQPQHF. The CDR3 DNA is TGTGCCACCAGCAGAGACGATCAGCCCCAGCATTTT.

The chain uses TRBV11-2 and TRBJ1-3; D is perhaps TRBD1 (5 bases). V was trimmed by 5 bases and J by 4 bases, leaving 18 bases between them. In germline, CDR1 is SGHAT, CDR2 FQNNGV. This CDR3 is built from 16 residues. The CDR3 is CASSPLRGASGNTIYF. The CDR3 DNA sequence: TGTGCCAGCAGCCCCTTGCGGGGCGCGTCGGGAAACACCATATATTTT.

The chain uses TRBV9 and TRBJ2-7; TRBD2 might be the D (7 bases). The CDR3 extends over 14 amino acids. V shed 0 bases and J shed 4 bases, with 11 bases lying between them. The V gene's germline CDR1 is SGDLS and CDR2 YYNGEE. The CDR3 DNA is TGTGCCAGCAGCGTAGAGGGGGGGTCTTACGAGCAGTACTTC. Residues: CASSVEGGSYEQYF.

This rearrangement joins TRBV25-1 to TRBJ2-2, with TRBD1 identical over 8 bases. Germline assignment: CDR1 MGHDK and CDR2 SYGVNS. The CDR3 runs to 16 residues. Trimming removed 5 bases from V and 5 bases from J; junction bases left unmatched: 10. For the CDR3, the DNA is TGTGCCAGCAGTATACCCAGGGGGCTAACGACCGGGGAGCTGTTTTTT. This translates into CASSIPRGLTTGELFF.

The gene calls are TRBV3-1 (or the pseudogene TRBV3-2) and TRBJ2-1; 9 bases are a match to TRBD2. The CDR3 is made up of 13 amino acids. J gave up 14 bases and V 3 bases, and 8 bases lay outside the gene matches. From germline, CDR1 is LGHDT and CDR2 YNNKEL (reference sequence). CDR3 loop: CASSHPSGIQKFF. DNA for the CDR3: TGTGCCAGCAGCCACCCTAGCGGGATTCAAAAGTTCTTC.

The chain has TRBV30 and TRBJ2-2; 9 positions match TRBD1. This CDR3 comprises 15 residues. The germline gives CDR1 GTSNPN, CDR2 SVGIG (reference sequence). After removal of 4 bases from V and 7 bases from J, the junction contained 10 bases not matched to a gene. CDR3 sequence reads: CAWIRAQGAVGELFF. CDR3 DNA sequence: TGTGCCTGGATACGAGCACAGGGGGCTGTCGGGGAGCTGTTTTTT.

This clone was observed a few times. This chain joins TRBV24-1 and TRBJ2-2, with unresolved D. The CDR3 is 13 residues long. Germline assignment: CDR1 KGHDR and CDR2 SFDVKD. Trimming cost V 7 bases and J 0 bases, with 5 bases left between them. The CDR3 DNA is TGTGCCACCAGGGCCTCGAACACCGGGGAGCTGTTTTTT. Translation gives CATRASNTGELFF.

This sequence joins TRBV3-1 (or the pseudogene TRBV3-2) and TRBJ2-7; 9 nucleotides agree with TRBD1. The CDR3 has 17 residues. Germline assignment: CDR1 LGHDT and CDR2 YNNKEL (reference sequence). The V and J ends lost 0 bases and 0 bases, in that order; junction bases with no gene match: 6. CDR3: CASSQDGTGSSSYEQYF. Here the CDR3 DNA reads TGTGCCAGCAGCCAAGATGGGACAGGGAGTAGCTCCTACGAGCAGTACTTC.

The chain links TRBV7-2 to TRBJ2-4; 8 bases fit TRBD1. CDR3 length equals 15 residues. The germline CDR1 and CDR2 sequences are SGHTA and FQGNSA. Trimming cost V 5 bases and J 5 bases; bases outside gene matches: 8. For the CDR3, the DNA is TGTGCCAGCAGCCCCCAAGGGACAGGTCAAAACATTCAGTACTTC. This sequence encodes CASSPQGTGQNIQYF.

The rearrangement joins TRBV6-1 to TRBJ1-6; D not resolved. This CDR3 is built from 15 residues. Between the trimmed V and J ends, which lost 3 bases and 9 bases, there was a span of 15 bases. The germline V gene encodes CDR1 MNHNS and CDR2 SASEGT. CDR3 in amino acids: CASSDDIFTGSPLHF. In DNA form, the CDR3 reads TGTGCCAGCAGTGACGACATCTTCACTGGTTCACCCCTCCACTTT.

Worth noting for this clone: The junction shows a germline mismatch at one end, possibly a read error. The V gene is TRBV7-8, the J gene TRBJ1-1; possible D gene TRBD1, 6 bases. This CDR3 spans 13 amino acids. Germline CDR1 SGHVS, CDR2 FQNEAQ. Written as DNA, the CDR3 is TGTGCCAGCAGCTTAGGCCCCCGGGGACAACAGGACTTT. Translating gives CASSLGPRGQQDF.

The gene calls are TRBV2 and TRBJ2-7, with D uncertain. CDR1 is SNHLY, CDR2 FYNNEI, per germline. This CDR3 spans 11 amino acids. V lost 6 bases and J 1 base, leaving 4 bases between the germline ends. The CDR3 nucleotides read TGTGCCAGCAGGCTATCCTACGAGCAGTACTTC. This translates into CASRLSYEQYF.

This clone was recorded a few times. The rearrangement uses TRBV14 and TRBJ1-2; D gene uncertain. CDR1 and CDR2 (germline): SGHDN, FVKESK. The germline V and J ends were trimmed by 3 bases and 1 base, with 6 bases remaining between them. This CDR3 has 13 residues. CDR3 sequence: CASSQTRNYGYTF. Here the CDR3 DNA reads TGTGCCAGCAGCCAGACACGTAACTATGGCTACACCTTC. Full variable domain (rest looked up from reference TRBV14 and TRBJ1-2): EAGVTQFPSHSVIEKGQTVTLRCDPISGHDNLYWYRRVMGKEIKFLLHFVKESKQDESGMPNNRFLAERTGGTYSTLKVQPAELEDSGVYFCASSQTRNYGYTFGSGTRLTVV.

The chain is built from TRBV10-1 and TRBJ1-4; D remains ambiguous. Per the germline V gene, CDR1 is WNHNN and CDR2 is SYGVQD (reference sequence). The CDR3 runs to 13 residues. Trimming left V 10 bases short and J 3 bases short, with 12 bases between. CDR3 protein: CATHRASNEKLFF. DNA of the CDR3: TGCGCCACCCACCGGGCCTCTAATGAAAAACTGTTTTTT.

The V gene is TRBV27, the J gene TRBJ1-2; D remains ambiguous. The CDR3 is 13 residues long. Germline assignment: CDR1 MNHEY and CDR2 SMNVEV (reference sequence). V was shortened by 8 bases and J by 8 bases, with 18 bases between the two germline ends. CDR3 amino acids: CASRPGQVLGYTF. For the CDR3, the DNA is TGTGCCAGCCGCCCGGGTCAGGTGTTGGGCTACACCTTC.

The CDR3 region is CASSVGMNTEAFF. DNA for the CDR3: TGTGCCAGCAGCGTAGGAATGAACACTGAAGCTTTCTTT. V gene TRBV9 combines with J gene TRBJ1-1; D is unresolved. The ends were cut back, 0 bases at V and 0 bases at J, with 3 bases in the middle. The length of the CDR3 is 13 residues. CDR1 is SGDLS, CDR2 YYNGEE, per germline.

V usage is TRBV29-1 and J usage is TRBJ2-7, with 9 bases lining up with TRBD1. V was pared by 6 bases and J by 3 bases, with 3 bases of the junction left unmatched. Looked up from germline, CDR1 is SQVTM and CDR2 is ANQGSEA. CDR3 length equals 12 residues. CDR3 DNA: TGCAGCGTGGGACAGGGCGACTACGAGCAGTACTTC. Translation: CSVGQGDYEQYF.

Written as DNA, the CDR3 is TGTGCCAGCAGTGCAGACGGGGGGGCCGAGACCCAGTACTTC. As protein: CASSADGGAETQYF. This chain uses TRBV2 with TRBJ2-5, with 8 bases aligning to TRBD2. After removal of 4 bases from V and 5 bases from J, the junction contained 6 bases not matched to a gene. Germline V gives CDR1 SNHLY, CDR2 FYNNEI. CDR3 size: 14 residues.

This sequence joins TRBV28 and TRBJ2-5; D gene unclear. V lost 2 bases, J lost 1 base, and 5 bases lay in between. The V gene's germline CDR1 is MDHEN and CDR2 SYDVKM. CDR3 length: 13 residues. The CDR3 sequence is CASSLGLQETQYF. DNA for the CDR3: TGTGCCAGCAGTTTAGGGCTCCAAGAGACCCAGTACTTC.

V gene TRBV3-1 (or the pseudogene TRBV3-2) combines with J gene TRBJ2-7; weak D call: TRBD2 (5 bases). Per germline, CDR1 LGHDT and CDR2 YNNKEL (reference sequence). Trimming shortened V by 1 base and J by 6 bases, and 16 bases separated the two germline ends. This CDR3 has 15 residues. CDR3 protein: CASSQGGGFGLEQYF. The DNA for the CDR3 is TGTGCCAGCAGCCAAGGAGGAGGTTTTGGGCTCGAGCAGTACTTC.

This clone was observed once. This chain joins TRBV27 and TRBJ2-7; D is possibly TRBD2 (6 bases). From germline, CDR1 is MNHEY and CDR2 SMNVEV (reference sequence). Trimming left V 2 bases short and J 3 bases short, with 14 bases between. This CDR3 region has 15 residues. As DNA, the CDR3 is TGTGCCAGCAGTTTAGGGTCCAGCGGGCTCTACGAGCAGTACTTC. It codes for CASSLGSSGLYEQYF.